A single sample gave rise to the 21 T cell receptor beta chains below, sequenced in a study of cytomegalovirus exposure and HLA in healthy donors. The PCR used 60 Vbeta and 13 Jbeta primers. Libraries were prepared by immunoSEQ multiplex PCR; TCRdb keeps only in-frame clonotypes and omits some of them. This table has fewer than 250,000 clones, around 80% appearing once. Sequenced material: PBMCs. The receptors originated from a man aged 40-55 years in good health and CMV-seropositive.

This clone has a handful of counts. J is TRBJ2-6 and V is TRBV5-1; D is ambiguous. The CDR3 spans 15 residues. CDR1 is SGHRS, CDR2 YFSETQ, per germline. Trimming stripped 3 bases from V and 3 bases from J, with 10 bases between. CDR3 protein: CASSSRVFGANVLTF. CDR3 sequence (DNA): TGCGCCAGCAGCTCTCGGGTTTTTGGGGCCAACGTCCTGACTTTC.

The V and J genes are TRBV4-3 and TRBJ2-1; 9 bases are a match to TRBD1. Germline lookup yields CDR1 LGHNA and CDR2 YSLEER. After removal of 4 bases from V and 10 bases from J, the junction contained 11 bases not matched to a gene. The CDR3 is 15 amino acids. The CDR3 protein is CASSLTPGTGNEQFF. CDR3 DNA sequence: TGCGCCAGCAGCCTCACGCCCGGGACAGGGAACGAGCAGTTCTTC.

The chain has TRBV4-1 and TRBJ1-1, with TRBD1 as a possible D gene (5 bases). The V gene's germline CDR1 is MGHRA and CDR2 YSYEKL. Trimming stripped 0 bases from V and 4 bases from J, with 12 bases between. The CDR3 totals 15 residues. The chain's CDR3 is CASSQDQRGGTEAFF. The DNA for the CDR3 is TGCGCCAGCAGCCAAGATCAGAGGGGAGGCACTGAAGCTTTCTTT.

This sequence joins TRBV30 and TRBJ1-4; 9 bases fit TRBD1. Germline V gene data show CDR1 as GTSNPN and CDR2 as SVGIG (reference sequence). The CDR3 consists of 15 residues. Germline trimming cut 2 bases from V and 6 bases from J; bases unmatched to any gene: 7. The CDR3 here is CAWSPGTGLDEKLFF. In DNA form, the CDR3 reads TGTGCCTGGAGTCCCGGGACAGGGTTAGATGAAAAACTGTTTTTT.

This chain joins TRBV5-1 and TRBJ2-5; D uncertain. This CDR3 has 13 amino acids. V lost 1 base, J lost 1 base, and 5 bases lay in between. The germline V gene has CDR1 SGHRS and CDR2 YFSETQ. CDR3 region: CASSLSSQETQYF. For the CDR3, the DNA is TGCGCCAGCAGCTTGAGTAGCCAAGAGACCCAGTACTTC.

This chain connects TRBV28 to TRBJ2-1; 12 bases are shared with TRBD2. The V gene end was trimmed by 5 bases and the J gene end by 4 bases; junction bases not matched to a gene: 6. Germline-derived CDR1 and CDR2 are MDHEN and SYDVKM. This CDR3 is 16 amino acids long. DNA for the CDR3: TGTGCCAGCAGTGACAAGACTAGCGGGGGTTACAATGAGCAGTTCTTC. Protein product: CASSDKTSGGYNEQFF.

The rearrangement links TRBV11-2 to TRBJ2-7, with 11 bases fitting TRBD2. This CDR3 region has 18 residues. From germline, CDR1 is SGHAT and CDR2 FQNNGV. The junction had 11 bases not matched to a gene; V was cut back by 3 bases and J by 1 base. The CDR3, as DNA: TGTGCCAGCAGCTTTCCTAGCGGGAGGTTAGAGGGATCCTACGAGCAGTACTTC. Residues: CASSFPSGRLEGSYEQYF.

The CDR3 loop is CASSAGQATEAFF. The CDR3, as DNA: TGTGCCAGCAGTGCCGGACAGGCCACTGAAGCTTTCTTT. This sequence joins TRBV6-4 and TRBJ1-1, with 7 bases aligning to TRBD1. The CDR3 consists of 13 residues. After removal of 4 bases from V and 4 bases from J, the junction contained 3 bases not matched to a gene. Per the germline V gene, CDR1 is MRHNA and CDR2 is SNTAGT.

The chain combines TRBV25-1 with TRBJ1-1, with D perhaps TRBD1 (6 bases). This CDR3 has 16 residues. V dropped 10 bases and J dropped 8 bases, with 29 bases sitting between them. Germline V gives CDR1 MGHDK, CDR2 SYGVNS. The CDR3 DNA reads as TGTGCCACTGGGGGGGCAGGGGCCCAGGTGGGCCGAGAAGCTTTCTTT. This translates into CATGGAGAQVGREAFF. The full variable domain, its missing parts supplied by reference TRBV25-1 and TRBJ1-1, is EADIYQTPRYLVIGTGKKITLECSQTMGHDKMYWYQQDPGMELHLIHYSYGVNSTEKGDLSSESTVSRIRTEHFPLTLESARPSHTSQYLCATGGAGAQVGREAFFGQGTRLTVV.

The genes are TRBV30 and TRBJ2-3; 11 nucleotides match TRBD2. Germline loops: CDR1 GTSNPN, CDR2 SVGIG (reference sequence). The V segment lost 0 bases and the J segment 0 bases; nucleotides outside the gene matches: 11. The CDR3 runs 19 residues. The CDR3 sequence is CAWSVMKLAGVFSTDTQYF. CDR3 nucleotide sequence: TGTGCCTGGAGTGTAATGAAACTAGCGGGGGTTTTTAGCACAGATACGCAGTATTTT.

V gene TRBV9 combines with J gene TRBJ1-5; 8 nucleotides match TRBD1. CDR1 is SGDLS, CDR2 YYNGEE, per germline. The J segment lost 9 bases and the V segment lost 4 bases, leaving 15 bases of the junction unmatched. This CDR3 is 16 amino acids long. The CDR3 reads CASSTSGTGIARPQHF. CDR3 DNA sequence: TGTGCCAGCAGCACCTCGGGGACAGGCATCGCTCGGCCCCAGCATTTT. The variable domain in full, with the rest retrieved from reference TRBV9 and TRBJ1-5, is DSGVTQTPKHLITATGQRVTLRCSPRSGDLSVYWYQQSLDQGLQFLIQYYNGEERAKGNILERFSAQQFPDLHSELNLSSLELGDSALYFCASSTSGTGIARPQHFGDGTRLSIL.

This clone has more than one count but fewer than ten. This chain uses TRBV6-5 with TRBJ2-5; D may be TRBD2 (6 bases). V was trimmed by 0 bases and J by 5 bases, leaving 13 bases between them. Germline CDR1 is MNHEY and CDR2 is SVGAGI. The CDR3 is made up of 15 amino acids. CDR3 amino acids: CASSYSYGGGETQYF. As DNA, the CDR3 is TGTGCCAGCAGTTACTCGTACGGTGGGGGGGAGACCCAGTACTTC.

CDR3 DNA: TGTGCCTGGAGTGTGAAGGGGGCGGGTGGCTACACCTTC. This gives the protein CAWSVKGAGGYTF. The chain has TRBV30 and TRBJ1-2, with TRBD1 identical over 7 bases. Looked up from germline, CDR1 is GTSNPN and CDR2 is SVGIG (reference sequence). The CDR3 extends over 13 amino acids. V lost 0 bases to trimming and J lost 7 bases; unmatched junction nucleotides: 5.

J is TRBJ2-1 and V is TRBV7-8; 7 nucleotides line up with TRBD1. Unmatched junction bases numbered 5, after V lost 7 bases and J lost 2 bases. There are 14 residues in the CDR3. Germline V CDR1 and CDR2: SGHVS, FQNEAQ. The CDR3 DNA is TGTGCCAGCAAAGGGGGCGACCCCTACAATGAGCAGTTCTTC. Encoded protein: CASKGGDPYNEQFF. The complete variable domain, with remaining parts taken from reference TRBV7-8 and TRBJ2-1, reads GAGVSQSPRYKVAKRGQDVALRCDPISGHVSLFWYQQALGQGPEFLTYFQNEAQLDKSGLPSDRFFAERPEGSVSTLKIQRTQQEDSAVYLCASKGGDPYNEQFFGPGTRLTVL.

The chain couples TRBV29-1 to TRBJ2-7, with 7 positions matching TRBD1. The germline gives CDR1 SQVTM, CDR2 ANQGSEA. The length of the CDR3 is 11 residues. V shed 6 bases, J shed 5 bases, and the junction held 4 bases outside the gene matches. CDR3 sequence: CSVGDRDEQYF. The CDR3 nucleotides are TGCAGCGTCGGTGACAGGGACGAGCAGTACTTC.

This clone was detected only once. The chain has TRBV7-2 and TRBJ2-7, with 8 bases lining up with TRBD2. The CDR3 sequence is 15 residues long. The junction had 7 bases not matched to a gene; V was cut back by 3 bases and J by 3 bases. Germline V gene lookup returns CDR1 SGHTA and CDR2 FQGNSA. In nucleotides, the CDR3 is TGTGCCAGCAGCTTTCTAGCGGGTGGGGGCTACGAGCAGTACTTC. It is translated as CASSFLAGGGYEQYF.

This chain uses TRBV6-1 with TRBJ1-2; 7 bases match TRBD1. Per germline, CDR1 MNHNS and CDR2 SASEGT. V was pared by 6 bases and J by 8 bases, with 12 bases of the junction left unmatched. The CDR3 sequence is 14 residues long. For the CDR3, the DNA is TGTGCCAGCAGAGACCGGACAGGAAGCTTCGGCTACACCTTC. Protein: CASRDRTGSFGYTF.

This rearrangement joins TRBV5-1 to TRBJ1-1; D is ambiguous. This CDR3 is built from 13 residues. The germline V and J ends were trimmed by 2 bases and 2 bases, with 7 bases remaining between them. Germline values: CDR1 SGHRS, CDR2 YFSETQ. The CDR3 nucleotides read TGCGCCAGCAGCTTCGGACTCAACACTGAAGCTTTCTTT. Its protein product is CASSFGLNTEAFF.

Of note for this clone: An end of the junction does not agree with germline; a read error may underlie this. J is TRBJ2-7 and V is TRBV11-1; tentative D call: TRBD2 (5 bases). The CDR3 covers 14 residues. The germline V gene has CDR1 SGHAT and CDR2 FQDESV (reference sequence). This CDR3 is CASSPRTVPYGQYF. The CDR3 coding sequence is TGTGCCAGCAGCCCGAGGACTGTGCCCTACGGGCAGTACTTC.

This rearrangement joins TRBV5-1 to TRBJ1-2, with 10 positions matching TRBD1. This CDR3 has 16 amino acids. The V and J ends lost 0 bases and 4 bases, in that order; junction bases with no gene match: 6. The germline gives CDR1 SGHRS, CDR2 YFSETQ. Here the CDR3 DNA reads TGCGCCAGCAGCTTGGCCGGGACAGGGGTCCTCTATGGCTACACCTTC. Translated, it gives CASSLAGTGVLYGYTF.

The chain carries TRBV5-1 and TRBJ2-1; 9 nucleotides match TRBD2. This CDR3 is built from 15 residues. Germline CDR1 reads SGHRS; CDR2 reads YFSETQ. V was clipped by 3 bases and J by 0 bases; unmatched bases: 1. The CDR3 region is CASSSSGVSYNEQFF. The CDR3 region has the DNA TGCGCCAGCAGCTCTAGCGGGGTCTCCTACAATGAGCAGTTCTTC.